Listed here is a single T cell receptor (beta chain). Its cognate antigen is unknown. CDR3 length equals 15 residues. Germline trimming cut 7 bases from V and 1 base from J; bases unmatched to any gene: 7. Germline lookup yields CDR1 MNHEY and CDR2 SMNVEV (reference sequence). TCRdb keeps only in-frame clones here, not all; method: immunoSEQ multiplex PCR. The sample lists around 7,000 clones; roughly 98% were seen once. These data come from a study of T cell clonotyping in hematopoietic cell transplantation. Study-level findings and limits: Graft donor and pretransplant recipient Inverse Simpson Index values predicted broader posttransplant TCR diversity. After transplant, recipient diversity fell while pathologically expanded clonotypes grew through day 180.

The sequences come from PBMCs, collected 30 days after allogeneic stem cell transplant. This TCR derives from a male patient between 60 and 69 years old who had an allogeneic stem cell transplant from a related donor, so the T cells may come from the graft donor. Some clones in this sample may be carry-over from other donors' samples. This rearrangement joins TRBV27 to TRBJ1-2; TRBD1 agrees at 9 bases. CDR3 sequence (DNA): TGTGCCAGCATTGGAAGGACAGGGGTTAACTATGGCTACACCTTC. This sequence encodes CASIGRTGVNYGYTF.